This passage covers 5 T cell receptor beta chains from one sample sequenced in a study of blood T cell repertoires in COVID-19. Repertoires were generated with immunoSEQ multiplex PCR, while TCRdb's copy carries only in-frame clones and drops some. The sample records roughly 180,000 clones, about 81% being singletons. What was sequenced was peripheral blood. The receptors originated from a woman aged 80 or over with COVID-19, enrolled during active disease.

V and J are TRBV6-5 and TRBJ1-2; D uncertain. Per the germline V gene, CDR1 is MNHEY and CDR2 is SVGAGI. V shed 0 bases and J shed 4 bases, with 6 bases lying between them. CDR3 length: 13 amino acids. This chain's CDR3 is CASSYSDIYGYTF. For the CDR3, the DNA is TGTGCCAGCAGTTACTCAGACATCTATGGCTACACCTTC.

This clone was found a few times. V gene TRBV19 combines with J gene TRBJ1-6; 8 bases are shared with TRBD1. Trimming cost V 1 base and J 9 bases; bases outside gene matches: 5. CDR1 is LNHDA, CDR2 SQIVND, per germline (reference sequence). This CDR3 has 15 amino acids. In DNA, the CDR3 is TGTGCCAGTAGTATAGGACAGGGGATTGTTTCACCCCTCCACTTT. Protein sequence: CASSIGQGIVSPLHF. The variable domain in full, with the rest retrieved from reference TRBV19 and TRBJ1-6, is DGGITQSPKYLFRKEGQNVTLSCEQNLNHDAMYWYRQDPGQGLRLIYYSQIVNDFQKGDIAEGYSVSREKKESFPLTVTSAQKNPTAFYLCASSIGQGIVSPLHFGNGTRLTVT.

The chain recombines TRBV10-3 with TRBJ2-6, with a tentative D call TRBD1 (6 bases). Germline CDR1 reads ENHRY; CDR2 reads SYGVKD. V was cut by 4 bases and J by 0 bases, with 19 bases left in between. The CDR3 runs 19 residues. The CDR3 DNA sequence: TGTGCCATCAGTGCCGGACAGCTTGGGAAGTCCTCTGGGGCCAACGTCCTGACTTTC. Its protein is CAISAGQLGKSSGANVLTF.

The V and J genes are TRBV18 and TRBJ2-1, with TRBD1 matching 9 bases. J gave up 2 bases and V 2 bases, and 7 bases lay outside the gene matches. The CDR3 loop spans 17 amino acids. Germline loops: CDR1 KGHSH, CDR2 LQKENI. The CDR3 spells CASSPTTGGTTYNEQFF. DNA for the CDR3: TGTGCCAGCTCACCAACGACAGGGGGGACGACCTACAATGAGCAGTTCTTC. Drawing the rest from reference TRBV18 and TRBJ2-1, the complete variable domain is NAGVMQNPRHLVRRRGQEARLRCSPMKGHSHVYWYRQLPEEGLKFMVYLQKENIIDESGMPKERFSAEFPKEGPSILRIQQVVRGDSAAYFCASSPTTGGTTYNEQFFGPGTRLTVL.

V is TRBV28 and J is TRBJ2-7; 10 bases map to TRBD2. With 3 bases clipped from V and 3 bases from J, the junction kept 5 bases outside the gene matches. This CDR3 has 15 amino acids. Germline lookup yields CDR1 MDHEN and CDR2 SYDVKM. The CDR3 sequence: CASSFPASGSYEQYF. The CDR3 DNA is TGTGCCAGCAGTTTCCCAGCTAGCGGGAGCTACGAGCAGTACTTC.